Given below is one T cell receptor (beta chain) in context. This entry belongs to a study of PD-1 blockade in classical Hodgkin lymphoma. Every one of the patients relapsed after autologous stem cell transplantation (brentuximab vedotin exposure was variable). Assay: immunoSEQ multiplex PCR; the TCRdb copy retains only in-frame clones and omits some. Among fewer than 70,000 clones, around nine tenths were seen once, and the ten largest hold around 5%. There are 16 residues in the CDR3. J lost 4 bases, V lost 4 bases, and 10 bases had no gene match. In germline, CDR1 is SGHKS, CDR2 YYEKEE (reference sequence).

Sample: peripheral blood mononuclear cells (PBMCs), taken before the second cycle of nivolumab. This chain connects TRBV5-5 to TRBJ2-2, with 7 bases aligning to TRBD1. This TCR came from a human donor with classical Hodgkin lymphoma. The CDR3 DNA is TGTGCCAGCAGCGGCTCGGACAGGCTTAGCACCGGGGAGCTGTTTTTT. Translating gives CASSGSDRLSTGELFF. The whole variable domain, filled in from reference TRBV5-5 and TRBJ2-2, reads DAGVTQSPTHLIKTRGQQVTLRCSPISGHKSVSWYQQVLGQGPQFIFQYYEKEERGRGNFPDRFSARQFPNYSSELNVNALLLGDSALYLCASSGSDRLSTGELFFGEGSRLTVL.